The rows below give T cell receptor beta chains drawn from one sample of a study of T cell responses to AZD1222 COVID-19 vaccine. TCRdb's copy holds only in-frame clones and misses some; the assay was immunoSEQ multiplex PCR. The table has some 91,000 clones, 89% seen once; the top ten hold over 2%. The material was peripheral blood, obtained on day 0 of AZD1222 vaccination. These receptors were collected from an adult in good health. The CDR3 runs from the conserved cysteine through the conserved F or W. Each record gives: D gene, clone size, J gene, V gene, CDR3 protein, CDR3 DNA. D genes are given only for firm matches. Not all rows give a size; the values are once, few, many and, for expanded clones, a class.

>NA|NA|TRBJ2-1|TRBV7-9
CASSPVRLVLNEQFF
TGTGCCAGCAGCCCGGTGCGGCTAGTACTCAATGAGCAGTTCTTC
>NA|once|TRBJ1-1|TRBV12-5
CASALRPGGTEAFF
TGTGCTAGTGCCCTTCGTCCTGGGGGGACTGAAGCTTTCTTT
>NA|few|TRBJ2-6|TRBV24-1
CATSDGGMSANVLTF
TGTGCCACCAGTGATGGGGGGATGAGTGCCAACGTCCTGACTTTC
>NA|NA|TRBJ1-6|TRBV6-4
CASSDRAINSPLHF
TGTGCCAGCAGTGACCGGGCGATTAATTCACCCCTCCACTTT
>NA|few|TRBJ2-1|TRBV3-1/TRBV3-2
CASSQSLQGGYNEQFF
TGTGCCAGCAGCCAATCCCTCCAGGGGGGCTACAATGAGCAGTTCTTC
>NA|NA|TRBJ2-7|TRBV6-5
CASTQTRLAYEQYF
TGTGCCAGCACCCAGACTAGGTTGGCCTACGAGCAGTACTTC
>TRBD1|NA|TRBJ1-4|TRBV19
CASTLDRGAEKLFF
TGTGCCAGTACTTTGGACAGGGGGGCTGAAAAACTGTTTTTT
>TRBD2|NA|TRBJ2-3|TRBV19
CASSITSGVGDTQYF
TGTGCCAGTAGTATTACTAGCGGGGTCGGAGATACGCAGTATTTT
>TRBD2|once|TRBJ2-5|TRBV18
CASSPREGETQYF
TGTGCCAGCTCACCACGGGAGGGAGAGACCCAGTACTTC
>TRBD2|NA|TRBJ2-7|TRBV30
CAWRPPGGGYEQYF
TGTGCCTGGAGGCCCCCGGGCGGGGGCTACGAGCAGTACTTC
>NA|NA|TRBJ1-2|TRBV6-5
CASTTANYGYTF
TGTGCCAGCACGACAGCTAACTATGGCTACACCTTC
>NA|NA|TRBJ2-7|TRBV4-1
CASSQGSSYEQYF
TGCGCCAGCAGCCAAGGAAGCTCCTACGAGCAGTACTTC
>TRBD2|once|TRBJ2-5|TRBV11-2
CASSATGLAGGPAQETQYF
TGTGCCAGCAGCGCGACGGGACTAGCGGGGGGGCCGGCCCAAGAGACCCAGTACTTC
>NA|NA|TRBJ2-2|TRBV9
CASSVGPNTGELFF
TGTGCCAGCAGCGTAGGCCCAAACACCGGGGAGCTGTTTTTT
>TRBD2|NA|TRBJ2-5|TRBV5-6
CASSLVTGGAETQYF
TGTGCCAGCAGCTTGGTGACCGGGGGGGCAGAGACCCAGTACTTC
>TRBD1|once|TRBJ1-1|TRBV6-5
CASSYLDRGTEAFF
TGTGCCAGCAGTTACCTCGACAGGGGCACTGAAGCTTTCTTT
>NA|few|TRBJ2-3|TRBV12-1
CASTDTQYF
TGTGCCAGCACCGATACGCAGTATTTT
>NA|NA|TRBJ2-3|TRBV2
CASSGLTPATTDTQYF
TGTGCCAGCAGTGGGTTAACACCCGCGACCACAGATACGCAGTATTTT
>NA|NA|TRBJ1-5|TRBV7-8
CASSFRQSNQPQHF
TGTGCCAGCAGTTTTCGACAGAGCAATCAGCCCCAGCATTTT
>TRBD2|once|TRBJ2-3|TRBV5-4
CASSNLGLASTDTQYF
TGTGCCAGCAGCAACCTTGGACTAGCAAGCACAGATACGCAGTATTTT
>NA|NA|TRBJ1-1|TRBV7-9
CASSLATVNTEAFF
TGTGCCAGCAGCTTAGCTACGGTGAACACTGAAGCTTTCTTT
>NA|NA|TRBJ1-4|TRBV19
CASSIATATNEKLFF
TGTGCCAGTAGTATAGCGACAGCAACTAATGAAAAACTGTTTTTT
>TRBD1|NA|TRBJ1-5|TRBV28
CASSLSWKGANQPQHF
TGTGCCAGCAGTTTATCTTGGAAGGGGGCCAATCAGCCCCAGCATTTT
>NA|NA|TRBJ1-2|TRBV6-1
CASSEGGGIGYGYTF
TGTGCCAGCAGTGAAGGGGGAGGGATCGGCTATGGCTACACCTTC
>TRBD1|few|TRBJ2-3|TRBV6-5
CASSLGQFSTDTQYF
TGTGCCAGCAGTTTGGGACAGTTTAGCACAGATACGCAGTATTTT
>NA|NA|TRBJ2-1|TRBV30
CAWSGTPGNEQFF
TGTGCCTGGAGCGGGACCCCTGGCAATGAGCAGTTCTTC
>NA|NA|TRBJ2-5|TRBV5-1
CASSLAFAGETQYF
TGCGCCAGCAGCTTGGCTTTTGCGGGTGAGACCCAGTACTTC
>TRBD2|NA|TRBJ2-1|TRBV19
CASRSSGSTYNEQFF
TGTGCCAGTAGGTCAAGCGGGAGTACCTACAATGAGCAGTTCTTC
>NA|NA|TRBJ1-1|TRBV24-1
CATSHRGKAFF
TGTGCCACCAGCCACCGGGGTAAAGCTTTCTTT
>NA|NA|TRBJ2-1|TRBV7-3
CASSLFGSLSGPNEQFF
TGTGCCAGCAGCTTATTTGGTTCATTGTCGGGGCCAAATGAGCAGTTCTTC
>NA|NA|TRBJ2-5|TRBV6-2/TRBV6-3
CASSPAGWQETQYF
TGTGCCAGCAGTCCCGCGGGGTGGCAAGAGACCCAGTACTTC
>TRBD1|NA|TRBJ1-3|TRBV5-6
CASSLDGTGETGNTIYF
TGTGCCAGCAGCTTGGATGGGACAGGGGAAACCGGAAACACCATATATTTT
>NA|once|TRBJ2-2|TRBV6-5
CASTRGIENTGELFF
TGTGCCAGCACCAGAGGAATAGAGAACACCGGGGAGCTGTTTTTT
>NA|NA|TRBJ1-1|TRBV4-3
CASRLTGNTEAFF
TGCGCCAGCAGACTCACAGGGAACACTGAAGCTTTCTTT
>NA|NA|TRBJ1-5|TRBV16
CASSPPQGLSNQPQHF
TGTGCCAGCAGCCCTCCCCAGGGGTTGAGCAATCAGCCCCAGCATTTT
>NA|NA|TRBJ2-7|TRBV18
CASSPGTVYEQYF
TGTGCCAGCTCACCAGGGACTGTGTACGAGCAGTACTTC
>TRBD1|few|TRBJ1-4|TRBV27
CASSHRGQGGSGVREKLFF
TGTGCCAGCAGTCACAGGGGGCAGGGGGGCTCGGGAGTCAGGGAAAAACTGTTTTTT
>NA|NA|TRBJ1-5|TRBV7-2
CASSLGDSRNQPQHF
TGTGCCAGCAGCTTAGGGGACTCCCGCAATCAGCCCCAGCATTTT
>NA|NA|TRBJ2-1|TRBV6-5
CASRPTGPYNEQFF
TGTGCCAGCAGACCCACAGGTCCCTACAATGAGCAGTTCTTC
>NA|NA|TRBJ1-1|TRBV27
CASSLSDRGTEAFF
TGTGCCAGCAGTTTATCGGATCGGGGCACTGAAGCTTTCTTT
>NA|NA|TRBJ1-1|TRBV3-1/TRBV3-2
CASSREMLRGRNTEAFF
TGTGCCAGCAGCCGCGAAATGCTCCGGGGGCGTAACACTGAAGCTTTCTTT
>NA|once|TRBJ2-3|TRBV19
CATRQGPYGTQYF
TGTGCCACCCGTCAGGGGCCGTATGGTACGCAGTATTTT
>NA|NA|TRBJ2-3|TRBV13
CASGMTGATDTQYF
TGTGCCAGCGGGATGACAGGAGCCACAGATACGCAGTATTTT
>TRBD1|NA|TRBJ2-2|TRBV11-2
CASSRGTGGRTGELFF
TGTGCCAGCAGCCGAGGGACAGGGGGAAGGACCGGGGAGCTGTTTTTT
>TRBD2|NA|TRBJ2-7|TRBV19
CASRPGGTSSYEQYF
TGTGCCAGTAGACCCGGGGGGACTTCCTCCTACGAGCAGTACTTC